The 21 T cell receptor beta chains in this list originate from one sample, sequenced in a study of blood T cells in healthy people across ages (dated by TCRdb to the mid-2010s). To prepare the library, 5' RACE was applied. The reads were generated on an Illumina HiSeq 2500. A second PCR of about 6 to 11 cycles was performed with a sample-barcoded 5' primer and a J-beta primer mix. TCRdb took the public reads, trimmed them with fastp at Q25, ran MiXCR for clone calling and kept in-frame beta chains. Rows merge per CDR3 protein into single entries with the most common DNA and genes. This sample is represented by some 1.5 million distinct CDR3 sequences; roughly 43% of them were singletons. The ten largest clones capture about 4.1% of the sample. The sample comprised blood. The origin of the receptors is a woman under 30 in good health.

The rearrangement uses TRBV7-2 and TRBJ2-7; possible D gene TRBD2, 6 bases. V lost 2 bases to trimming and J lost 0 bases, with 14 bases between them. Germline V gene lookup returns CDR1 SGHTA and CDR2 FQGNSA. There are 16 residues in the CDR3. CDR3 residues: CASSLNGGASSYEQYF. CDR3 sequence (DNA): TGTGCCAGCAGCTTAAACGGCGGGGCGAGCTCCTACGAGCAGTACTTC.

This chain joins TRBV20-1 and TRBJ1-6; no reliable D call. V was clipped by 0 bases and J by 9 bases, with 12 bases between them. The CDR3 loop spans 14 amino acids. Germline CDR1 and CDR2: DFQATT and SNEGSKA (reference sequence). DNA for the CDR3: TGCAGTGCTAGAGATCCCGGTGATGGTTCACCCCTCCACTTT. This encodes CSARDPGDGSPLHF.

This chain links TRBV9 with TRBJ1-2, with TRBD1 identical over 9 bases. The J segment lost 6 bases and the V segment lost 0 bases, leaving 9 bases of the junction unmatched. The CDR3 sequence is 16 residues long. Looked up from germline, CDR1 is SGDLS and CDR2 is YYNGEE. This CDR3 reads CASSVEVGRQGDGYTF. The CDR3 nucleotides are TGTGCCAGCAGCGTAGAGGTCGGGCGACAGGGGGATGGCTACACCTTC.

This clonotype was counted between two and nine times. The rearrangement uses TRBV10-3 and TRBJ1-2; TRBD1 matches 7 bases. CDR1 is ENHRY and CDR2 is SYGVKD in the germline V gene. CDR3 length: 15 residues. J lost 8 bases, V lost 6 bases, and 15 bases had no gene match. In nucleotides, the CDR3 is TGTGCCATCAGGGATGAAGGCTACAGGGGTAAAGGCTACACCTTC. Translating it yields CAIRDEGYRGKGYTF.

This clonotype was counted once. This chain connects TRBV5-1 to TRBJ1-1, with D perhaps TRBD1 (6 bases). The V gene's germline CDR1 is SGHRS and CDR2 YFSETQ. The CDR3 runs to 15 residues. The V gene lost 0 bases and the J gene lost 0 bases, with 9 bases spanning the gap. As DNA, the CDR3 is TGCGCCAGCAGCTTGGAGGACAGTGTGAACACTGAAGCTTTCTTT. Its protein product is CASSLEDSVNTEAFF.

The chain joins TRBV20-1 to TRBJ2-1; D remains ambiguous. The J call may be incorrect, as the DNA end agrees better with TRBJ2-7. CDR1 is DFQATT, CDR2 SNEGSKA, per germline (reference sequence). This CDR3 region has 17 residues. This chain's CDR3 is CSARDITSAVRYNEQYF. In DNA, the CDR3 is TGCAGTGCTAGAGATATCACTTCGGCAGTTAGATACAATGAGCAGTACTTC.

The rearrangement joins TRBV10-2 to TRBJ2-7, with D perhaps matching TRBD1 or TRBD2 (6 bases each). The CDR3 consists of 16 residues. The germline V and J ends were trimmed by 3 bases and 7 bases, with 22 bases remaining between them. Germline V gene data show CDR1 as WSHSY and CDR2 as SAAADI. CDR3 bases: TGCGCCAGCAGTGACGGAGAGGGGGGAGCCAGCAATGAGCAGTACTTC. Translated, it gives CASSDGEGGASNEQYF.

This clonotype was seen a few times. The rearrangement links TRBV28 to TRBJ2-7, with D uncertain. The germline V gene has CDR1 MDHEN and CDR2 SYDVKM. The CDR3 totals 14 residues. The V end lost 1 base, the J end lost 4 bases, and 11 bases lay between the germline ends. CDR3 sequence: CASSLSRKAYEQYF. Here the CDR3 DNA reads TGTGCCAGCAGTTTATCCAGAAAAGCATACGAGCAGTACTTC.

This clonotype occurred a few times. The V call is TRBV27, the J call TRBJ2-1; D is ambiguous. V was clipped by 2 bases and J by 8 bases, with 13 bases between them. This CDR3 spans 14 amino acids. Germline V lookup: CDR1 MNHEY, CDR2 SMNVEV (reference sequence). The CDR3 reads CASSLIPEWYEQFF. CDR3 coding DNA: TGTGCCAGCAGTTTAATTCCCGAATGGTATGAGCAGTTCTTC.

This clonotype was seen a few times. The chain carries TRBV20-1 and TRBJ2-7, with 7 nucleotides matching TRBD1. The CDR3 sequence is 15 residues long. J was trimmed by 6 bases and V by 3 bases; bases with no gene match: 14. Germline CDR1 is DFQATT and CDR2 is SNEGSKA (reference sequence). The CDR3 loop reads CSASIGDSNYLEQYF. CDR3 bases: TGCAGTGCTAGTATTGGGGACAGTAACTACCTCGAGCAGTACTTC.

CDR3 coding DNA: TGTGCCAGCAGCCGCTTAGGCAGGGGATACGAGCAGTACTTC. This gives the protein CASSRLGRGYEQYF. V usage is TRBV3-1 and J usage is TRBJ2-7; perhaps TRBD1 as D (6 bases). V gave up 4 bases and J gave up 4 bases, with 14 bases separating them. The CDR3 is 14 residues long. Germline lookup yields CDR1 LGHDT and CDR2 YNNKEL (reference sequence).

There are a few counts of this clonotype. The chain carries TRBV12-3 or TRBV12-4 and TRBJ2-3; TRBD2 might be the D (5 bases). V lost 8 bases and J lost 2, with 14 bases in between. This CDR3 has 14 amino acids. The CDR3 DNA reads TGTGCCAGCGCCCCTCTCGGGGACACAGATACGCAGTATTTT. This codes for CASAPLGDTDTQYF.

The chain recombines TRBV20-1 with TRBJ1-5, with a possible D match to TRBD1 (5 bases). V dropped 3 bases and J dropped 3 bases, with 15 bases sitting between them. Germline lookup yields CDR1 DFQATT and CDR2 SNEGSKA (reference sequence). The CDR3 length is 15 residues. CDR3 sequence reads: CSASWQGQVNQPQHF. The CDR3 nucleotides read TGCAGTGCTAGTTGGCAGGGTCAAGTCAATCAGCCCCAGCATTTT.

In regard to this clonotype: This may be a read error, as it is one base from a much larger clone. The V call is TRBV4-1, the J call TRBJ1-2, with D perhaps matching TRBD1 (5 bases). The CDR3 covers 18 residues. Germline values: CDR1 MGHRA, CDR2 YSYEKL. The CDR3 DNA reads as TGCGCCGGCAGCCCTTCATGGCGACGGACACCTTCTAACTATGGCTACACCTTC. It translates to CAGSPSWRRTPSNYGYTF.

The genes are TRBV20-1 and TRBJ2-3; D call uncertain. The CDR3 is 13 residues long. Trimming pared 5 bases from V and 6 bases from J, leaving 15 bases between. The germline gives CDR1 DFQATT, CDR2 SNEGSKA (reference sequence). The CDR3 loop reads CSAPRQSGDTQYF. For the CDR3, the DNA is TGCAGTGCTCCTCGTCAGTCCGGTGATACGCAGTATTTT.

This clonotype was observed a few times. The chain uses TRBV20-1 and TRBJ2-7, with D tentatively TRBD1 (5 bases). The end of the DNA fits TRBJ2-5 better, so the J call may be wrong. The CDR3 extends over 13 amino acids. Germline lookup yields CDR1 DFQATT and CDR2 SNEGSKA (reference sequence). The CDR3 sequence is CSATAQVLQTQYF. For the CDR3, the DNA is TGCAGTGCAACGGCACAGGTGCTTCAGACCCAGTACTTC.

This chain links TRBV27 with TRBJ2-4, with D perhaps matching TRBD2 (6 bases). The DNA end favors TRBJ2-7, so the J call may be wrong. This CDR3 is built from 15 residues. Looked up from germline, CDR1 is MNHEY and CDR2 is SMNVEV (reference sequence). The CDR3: CASSPGGGRAYEQYF. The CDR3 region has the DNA TGTGCCAGCAGTCCTGGAGGAGGGCGAGCGTACGAGCAGTACTTC.

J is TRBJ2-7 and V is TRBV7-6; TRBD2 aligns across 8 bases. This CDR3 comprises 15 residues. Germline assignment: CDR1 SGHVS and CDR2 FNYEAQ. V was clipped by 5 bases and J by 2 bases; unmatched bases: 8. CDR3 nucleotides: TGTGCCAGCAGCATTGGCGGGGGGCTTACCTACGAGCAGTACTTC. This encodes CASSIGGGLTYEQYF.

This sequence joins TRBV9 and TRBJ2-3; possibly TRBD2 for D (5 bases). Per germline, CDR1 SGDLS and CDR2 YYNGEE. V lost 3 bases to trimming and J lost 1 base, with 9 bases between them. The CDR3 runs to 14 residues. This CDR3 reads CASSGGPGTDTQYF. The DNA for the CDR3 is TGTGCCAGCAGCGGAGGGCCCGGCACAGATACGCAGTATTTT.

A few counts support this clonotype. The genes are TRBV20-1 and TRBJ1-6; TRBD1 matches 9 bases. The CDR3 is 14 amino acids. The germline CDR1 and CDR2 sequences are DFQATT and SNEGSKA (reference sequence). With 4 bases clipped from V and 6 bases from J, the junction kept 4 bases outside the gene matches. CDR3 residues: CSAIRDRVNSPLHF. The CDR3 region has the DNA TGCAGTGCTATTAGGGACAGGGTTAATTCACCCCTCCACTTT.

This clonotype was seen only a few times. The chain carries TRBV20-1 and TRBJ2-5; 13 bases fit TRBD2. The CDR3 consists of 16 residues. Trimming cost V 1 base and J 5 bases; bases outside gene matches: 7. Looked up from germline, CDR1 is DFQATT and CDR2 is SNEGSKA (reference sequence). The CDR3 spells CSARGLAGGFGETQYF. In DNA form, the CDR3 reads TGCAGTGCTAGAGGACTAGCGGGGGGATTCGGGGAGACCCAGTACTTC.